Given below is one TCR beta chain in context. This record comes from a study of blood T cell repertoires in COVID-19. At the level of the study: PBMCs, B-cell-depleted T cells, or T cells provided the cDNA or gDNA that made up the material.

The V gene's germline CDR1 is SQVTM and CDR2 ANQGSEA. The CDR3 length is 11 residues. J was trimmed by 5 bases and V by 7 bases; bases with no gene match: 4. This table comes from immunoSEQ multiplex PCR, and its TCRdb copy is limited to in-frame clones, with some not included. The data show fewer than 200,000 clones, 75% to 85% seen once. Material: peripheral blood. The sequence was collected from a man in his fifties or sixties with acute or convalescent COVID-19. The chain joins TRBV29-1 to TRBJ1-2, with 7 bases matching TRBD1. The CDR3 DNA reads TGCAGCGGCCAGACAGGGTATGGCTACACCTTC. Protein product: CSGQTGYGYTF.